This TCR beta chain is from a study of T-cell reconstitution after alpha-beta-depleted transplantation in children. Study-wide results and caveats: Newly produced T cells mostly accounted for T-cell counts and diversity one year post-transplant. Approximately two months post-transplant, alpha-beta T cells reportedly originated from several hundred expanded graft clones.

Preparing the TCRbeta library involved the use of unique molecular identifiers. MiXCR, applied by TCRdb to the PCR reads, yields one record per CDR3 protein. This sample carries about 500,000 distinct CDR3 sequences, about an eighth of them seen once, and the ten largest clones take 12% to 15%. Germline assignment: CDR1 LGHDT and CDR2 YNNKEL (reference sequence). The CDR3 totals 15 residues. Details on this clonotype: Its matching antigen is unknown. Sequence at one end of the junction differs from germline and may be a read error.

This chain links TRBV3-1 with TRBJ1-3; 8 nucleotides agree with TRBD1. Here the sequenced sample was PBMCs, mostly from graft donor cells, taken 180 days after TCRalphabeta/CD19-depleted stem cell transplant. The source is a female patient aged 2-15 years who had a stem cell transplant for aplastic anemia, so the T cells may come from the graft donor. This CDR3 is CACSHPGQGGNTIYF. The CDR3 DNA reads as TGTGCCTGCAGCCACCCCGGACAGGGAGGAAACACCATATATTTT. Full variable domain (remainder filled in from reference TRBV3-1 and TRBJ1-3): DTAVSQTPKYLVTQMGNDKSIKCEQNLGHDTMYWYKQDSKKFLKIMFSYNNKELIINETVPNRFSPKSPDKAHLNLHINSLELGDSAVYFCACSHPGQGGNTIYFGEGSWLTVV.